The 27 T cell receptor beta chains listed next were all sequenced from one sample in a study of cytomegalovirus exposure and HLA in healthy donors. The PCR used 60 Vbeta and 13 Jbeta primers. TCRdb's copy holds only in-frame clones and misses some; the assay was immunoSEQ multiplex PCR. The data show fewer than 100,000 clones, about two thirds seen once. Sequenced sample: PBMCs. The receptors originated from a female donor in good health and CMV-seronegative.

The genes are TRBV18 and TRBJ2-5; a possible D gene is TRBD2 (5 bases). Looked up from germline, CDR1 is KGHSH and CDR2 is LQKENI. The CDR3 extends over 15 amino acids. The V end lost 0 bases, the J end lost 2 bases, and 10 bases lay between the germline ends. The CDR3 here is CASSPPMGEQETQYF. The CDR3 coding sequence is TGTGCCAGCTCACCACCGATGGGAGAGCAAGAGACCCAGTACTTC.

This clone was observed once. This sequence joins TRBV27 and TRBJ1-1, with 10 bases identical to TRBD1. The V segment lost 7 bases and the J segment 1 base; nucleotides outside the gene matches: 6. The CDR3 sequence is 15 residues long. Per germline, CDR1 MNHEY and CDR2 SMNVEV (reference sequence). CDR3 protein: CASIDRGLGNTEAFF. In DNA, the CDR3 is TGTGCCAGCATCGACAGGGGGCTAGGGAACACTGAAGCTTTCTTT.

The J gene is TRBJ2-7, the V gene TRBV2; 8 bases agree with TRBD1. There are 14 residues in the CDR3. Germline CDR1 reads SNHLY; CDR2 reads FYNNEI. With V trimmed by 6 bases and J by 3 bases, 7 bases remained unmatched. The CDR3 DNA reads as TGTGCCAGCAGCGCCGGGACAGGAAACTACGAGCAGTACTTC. Amino acids: CASSAGTGNYEQYF.

V and J are TRBV19 and TRBJ1-2, with D possibly TRBD1 on 6 matching bases. Germline assignment: CDR1 LNHDA and CDR2 SQIVND (reference sequence). This CDR3 has 15 amino acids. V dropped 3 bases and J dropped 4 bases, with 15 bases sitting between them. The CDR3 protein is CASSISSTGTYGYTF. As DNA, the CDR3 is TGTGCCAGTAGTATCTCCTCTACAGGGACCTATGGCTACACCTTC.

This clone came up a few times. CDR3: CASSQGTVATNEKLFF. For the CDR3, the DNA is TGCGCCAGCAGCCAAGGGACTGTTGCAACTAATGAAAAACTGTTTTTT. The chain has TRBV4-1 and TRBJ1-4, with D unclear. The CDR3 contains 16 residues. The germline gives CDR1 MGHRA, CDR2 YSYEKL. Trimming took off 1 base at V and 0 bases at J, with 9 bases between the two ends.

The rearrangement uses TRBV19 and TRBJ1-5; TRBD1 agrees at 9 bases. V shed 6 bases, J shed 6 bases, and the junction held 0 bases outside the gene matches. The CDR3 covers 12 residues. From germline, CDR1 is LNHDA and CDR2 SQIVND (reference sequence). The CDR3 DNA follows: TGTGCCAGTAGGACAGGGGGTCAGCCCCAGCATTTT. This translates into CASRTGGQPQHF.

This clone was counted a few times. The V gene is TRBV5-1, the J gene TRBJ1-2; D gene ambiguous. There are 13 residues in the CDR3. Looked up from germline, CDR1 is SGHRS and CDR2 is YFSETQ. Trimming took 0 bases from V and 4 from J, leaving 7 bases between them. The CDR3 sequence: CASSLAGSYGYTF. CDR3 bases: TGCGCCAGCAGCTTGGCAGGCAGCTATGGCTACACCTTC.

This clone showed up just once. This chain uses TRBV4-1 with TRBJ2-2, with no clear D. This CDR3 has 15 residues. V was pared by 0 bases and J by 5 bases, with 10 bases between. CDR1 and CDR2 (germline): MGHRA, YSYEKL. CDR3 residues: CASSQEQSGTGELFF. The CDR3 DNA sequence: TGCGCCAGCAGCCAAGAACAGTCTGGGACCGGGGAGCTGTTTTTT.

The chain combines TRBV30 with TRBJ2-7; maybe TRBD2 (7 bases). V dropped 1 base and J dropped 3 bases, with 13 bases sitting between them. This CDR3 is built from 14 residues. Per the germline V gene, CDR1 is GTSNPN and CDR2 is SVGIG (reference sequence). The CDR3 sequence is CAWSGGGVNYEQYF. The DNA of the CDR3 is TGTGCCTGGAGTGGCGGGGGCGTGAACTACGAGCAGTACTTC. Full variable domain (outside the CDR3, taken from reference TRBV30 and TRBJ2-7): SQTIHQWPATLVQPVGSPLSLECTVEGTSNPNLYWYRQAAGRGLQLLFYSVGIGQISSEVPQNLSASRPQDRQFILSSKKLLLSDSGFYLCAWSGGGVNYEQYFGPGTRLTVT.

The chain links TRBV7-9 to TRBJ1-3; 8 bases align to TRBD1. The ends lost 5 bases at V and 9 bases at J; junction bases unmatched: 9. Germline V gene data show CDR1 as SEHNR and CDR2 as FQNEAQ (reference sequence). The CDR3 runs to 14 residues. CDR3 residues: CASSTRTGLGTIYF. The CDR3 DNA reads TGTGCCAGCAGCACCCGGACAGGGCTCGGCACCATATATTTT.

The rearrangement uses TRBV30 and TRBJ1-1; D may be TRBD1 (5 bases). The germline V and J ends were trimmed by 0 bases and 1 base, with 15 bases remaining between them. CDR1 and CDR2 from the germline V gene are GTSNPN and SVGIG (reference sequence). This CDR3 contains 16 residues. The CDR3 bases are TGTGCCTGGAGTGTTAAATCCGGACACCGGAACACTGAAGCTTTCTTT. It specifies CAWSVKSGHRNTEAFF.

V is TRBV6-9 and J is TRBJ2-7; TRBD2 is a possible D gene (5 bases). Trimming cost V 2 bases and J 4 bases, with 18 bases left between them. CDR1 and CDR2 from the germline V gene are MNHGY and SVAAGI. The CDR3 is made up of 16 amino acids. DNA of the CDR3: TGTGCCAGCAGTTATCGAGGGCTTCCCGGTAAGTACGAGCAGTACTTC. Translation gives CASSYRGLPGKYEQYF.

This rearrangement joins TRBV7-8 to TRBJ2-1; D call uncertain. V was trimmed by 1 base and J by 6 bases, leaving 10 bases between them. This CDR3 region has 14 residues. In germline, CDR1 is SGHVS, CDR2 FQNEAQ. The CDR3 nucleotides are TGTGCCAGCAGCTTAGTCGGCGGTCCCAATGAGCAGTTCTTC. Amino acids: CASSLVGGPNEQFF.

Only one count was recorded for this clone. This chain links TRBV5-1 with TRBJ2-5, with TRBD2 matching 8 bases. The trim removed 6 bases at V and 5 bases at J, leaving 6 bases unmatched. Germline V gene data show CDR1 as SGHRS and CDR2 as YFSETQ. CDR3 size: 13 residues. CDR3: CASIGSGSETQYF. The CDR3 DNA reads TGCGCCAGCATTGGCAGCGGGAGTGAGACCCAGTACTTC.

This clone turned up a few times. The chain uses TRBV25-1 and TRBJ2-3, with 11 bases aligning to TRBD1. Looked up from germline, CDR1 is MGHDK and CDR2 is SYGVNS. V trimming: 6 bases; J trimming: 4 bases; junction bases outside the gene matches: 6. The CDR3 loop spans 15 amino acids. This CDR3 reads CASRPQGQGADTQYF. Here the CDR3 DNA reads TGTGCCAGCAGACCCCAGGGACAGGGGGCAGATACGCAGTATTTT. Combining the CDR3 with reference TRBV25-1 and TRBJ2-3 gives the whole variable domain EADIYQTPRYLVIGTGKKITLECSQTMGHDKMYWYQQDPGMELHLIHYSYGVNSTEKGDLSSESTVSRIRTEHFPLTLESARPSHTSQYLCASRPQGQGADTQYFGPGTRLTVL.

This clone has just one count. This chain links TRBV7-9 with TRBJ1-1, with TRBD1 as a possible D gene (5 bases). Trimming removed 2 bases at V and 0 bases at J, with 7 bases between. CDR3 size: 14 residues. Per germline, CDR1 SEHNR and CDR2 FQNEAQ (reference sequence). The CDR3 reads CASSLTGMNTEAFF. In DNA form, the CDR3 reads TGTGCCAGCAGCTTAACAGGCATGAACACTGAAGCTTTCTTT.

This chain uses TRBV10-3 with TRBJ2-1, with TRBD2 matching over 11 bases. Germline values: CDR1 ENHRY, CDR2 SYGVKD. The CDR3 loop spans 15 amino acids. The ends lost 2 bases at V and 6 bases at J; junction bases unmatched: 3. The CDR3: CAISEGSGRANEQFF. The CDR3 DNA is TGTGCCATCAGTGAGGGTAGCGGGAGGGCCAATGAGCAGTTCTTC.

The J gene is TRBJ1-4, the V gene TRBV2; D uncertain. CDR1 is SNHLY, CDR2 FYNNEI, per germline. Deletions cut 6 bases from V and 8 bases from J, with 16 bases between. The CDR3 is 14 residues long. The CDR3 loop is CASRRAGNPEKLFF. The CDR3 DNA follows: TGTGCCAGCAGGCGGGCGGGAAATCCAGAAAAACTGTTTTTT. Full variable domain (rest looked up from reference TRBV2 and TRBJ1-4): EPEVTQTPSHQVTQMGQEVILRCVPISNHLYFYWYRQILGQKVEFLVSFYNNEISEKSEIFDDQFSVERPDGSNFTLKIRSTKLEDSAMYFCASRRAGNPEKLFFGSGTQLSVL.

This clone was observed a single time. The CDR3 DNA reads TGTGCCAGCAGTGGACAGGTATATGGCTACACCTTC. This codes for CASSGQVYGYTF. The chain is built from TRBV28 and TRBJ1-2, with 7 bases aligning to TRBD1. CDR3 length: 12 residues. Germline CDR1 reads MDHEN; CDR2 reads SYDVKM. The V and J ends lost 5 bases and 5 bases, in that order; junction bases with no gene match: 2.

The J gene is TRBJ2-7, the V gene TRBV6-5, with TRBD2 matching over 13 bases. Germline CDR1 MNHEY, CDR2 SVGAGI. Losses at the gene ends were 7 bases for V and 12 bases for J; bases not matched to a gene: 6. The CDR3 length is 12 residues. The CDR3 coding sequence is TGTGCCAGCAAGACTAGCGGGAGGTATCCGTACTTC. It codes for CASKTSGRYPYF.

This clone was seen just once. The V call is TRBV19, the J call TRBJ2-7; D unclear. V was pared by 5 bases and J by 3 bases, with 17 bases between. The CDR3 sequence is 15 residues long. Germline assignment: CDR1 LNHDA and CDR2 SQIVND (reference sequence). The CDR3 here is CASSSHSGSSYEQYF. The CDR3 coding sequence is TGTGCCAGTAGTTCCCACTCGGGTTCCAGCTACGAGCAGTACTTC. Together with reference TRBV19 and TRBJ2-7, the CDR3 gives the full variable domain: DGGITQSPKYLFRKEGQNVTLSCEQNLNHDAMYWYRQDPGQGLRLIYYSQIVNDFQKGDIAEGYSVSREKKESFPLTVTSAQKNPTAFYLCASSSHSGSSYEQYFGPGTRLTVT.

This chain uses TRBV28 with TRBJ1-4; 9 bases are shared with TRBD1. Germline V gives CDR1 MDHEN, CDR2 SYDVKM. Losses at the gene ends were 6 bases for V and 5 bases for J; bases not matched to a gene: 10. This CDR3 comprises 16 residues. This CDR3 is CASSLKIGTGNEKLFF. The DNA of the CDR3 is TGTGCCAGCAGCCTGAAAATTGGGACAGGGAATGAAAAACTGTTTTTT.

The chain recombines TRBV7-2 with TRBJ1-2, with 7 bases matching TRBD1. Looked up from germline, CDR1 is SGHTA and CDR2 is FQGNSA. V shed 2 bases and J 8 bases; nucleotides not matched to a gene: 5. The CDR3 contains 13 residues. This CDR3 reads CASSLPGQRGYTF. CDR3 sequence (DNA): TGTGCCAGCAGCTTACCGGGACAGAGAGGCTACACCTTC.

V gene TRBV28 combines with J gene TRBJ2-7; 7 bases are shared with TRBD2. Germline V lookup: CDR1 MDHEN, CDR2 SYDVKM. The V and J ends lost 4 bases and 4 bases, in that order; junction bases with no gene match: 10. CDR3 length: 15 residues. CDR3 sequence: CASSSTAGAMYEQYF. The CDR3 DNA follows: TGTGCCAGCAGTTCCACCGCGGGAGCGATGTACGAGCAGTACTTC. The full variable domain, its missing parts supplied by reference TRBV28 and TRBJ2-7, is DVKVTQSSRYLVKRTGEKVFLECVQDMDHENMFWYRQDPGLGLRLIYFSYDVKMKEKGDIPEGYSVSREKKERFSLILESASTNQTSMYLCASSSTAGAMYEQYFGPGTRLTVT.

The chain has TRBV5-1 and TRBJ2-5, with 12 positions matching TRBD2. This CDR3 region has 19 residues. Germline V gene sequence: CDR1 SGHRS, CDR2 YFSETQ. J lost 0 bases, V lost 3 bases, and 12 bases had no gene match. This chain's CDR3 is CASSYPGTSGRKYQETQYF. CDR3 in DNA: TGCGCCAGCAGCTACCCCGGGACTAGCGGGCGAAAGTACCAAGAGACCCAGTACTTC.

This chain connects TRBV7-2 to TRBJ2-3; 8 bases are shared with TRBD2. This CDR3 comprises 13 residues. The V and J ends lost 0 bases and 9 bases, in that order; junction bases with no gene match: 2. Germline-derived CDR1 and CDR2 are SGHTA and FQGNSA. The CDR3 region has the DNA TGTGCCAGCAGCTTAGCCGGCGGGGGGACGCAGTATTTT. Translating it yields CASSLAGGGTQYF. The variable domain in full, completed from reference TRBV7-2 and TRBJ2-3, reads GAGVSQSPSNKVTEKGKDVELRCDPISGHTALYWYRQSLGQGLEFLIYFQGNSAPDKSGLPSDRFSAERTGGSVSTLTIQRTQQEDSAVYLCASSLAGGGTQYFGPGTRLTVL.

The chain uses TRBV4-3 and TRBJ2-7; D remains ambiguous. The CDR3 is 13 amino acids. Germline-derived CDR1 and CDR2 are LGHNA and YSLEER. With 0 bases removed from V and 6 bases from J, the gap between germline ends came to 9 bases. CDR3 in DNA: TGCGCCAGCAGCCAAGATCTACGGAGCGAGCAGTACTTC. Translating it yields CASSQDLRSEQYF.